Presented here are 21 T cell receptor beta chains from one specimen sequenced in a study of Graves' ophthalmopathy and Graves' hyperthyroidism. RNA served as the template for amplifying TCR beta CDR3 regions. An opening RT-PCR round employed HTBI primers and preceded a second-round multiplex PCR. TCRdb re-analysed the multiplex PCR reads in MiXCR, keeping a single row per CDR3 protein. The sample consists of about 380,000 distinct CDR3 sequences, 15% of them appearing once. Sequenced: peripheral blood. Source of these receptors: a woman aged 18-29 years with stable Graves' hyperthyroidism.

This clonotype occurred many times. J is TRBJ1-6 and V is TRBV12-5; D not resolved. V lost 3 bases to trimming and J lost 6 bases, with 6 bases between them. This CDR3 region has 13 residues. Germline CDR1 and CDR2: LGHNT and FRNRAP. The CDR3 DNA reads as TGTGCTAGTGGTTTAAACCGTAATTCACCCCTCCACTTT. Protein sequence: CASGLNRNSPLHF.

This clonotype was seen ten or more times. The chain joins TRBV7-2 to TRBJ2-2; 7 bases line up with TRBD2. The length of the CDR3 is 16 residues. V was clipped by 0 bases and J by 6 bases; unmatched bases: 7. Looked up from germline, CDR1 is SGHTA and CDR2 is FQGNSA. The CDR3 region is CASSLAGGRGPGELFF. In nucleotides, the CDR3 is TGTGCCAGCAGCTTAGCAGGAGGGAGGGGTCCCGGGGAGCTGTTTTTT.

This clonotype was recorded many times. The V call is TRBV6-4, the J call TRBJ2-7; TRBD1 might be the D (5 bases). Germline V gives CDR1 MRHNA, CDR2 SNTAGT. Trimming pared 5 bases from V and 0 bases from J, leaving 11 bases between. The CDR3 is 14 residues long. The CDR3 protein is CASSHPQDSYEQYF. In DNA, the CDR3 is TGTGCCAGCAGTCATCCACAGGACTCCTACGAGCAGTACTTC.

A remark on this clonotype: A much larger clonotype is one base distant, so this may be a read error. The chain employs TRBV4-1 and TRBJ2-7; no definite D call. There are 15 residues in the CDR3. The germline V gene has CDR1 MGHRA and CDR2 YSYEKL. The V and J ends lost 4 bases and 2 bases respectively, with 15 bases between them. The CDR3 loop is CASSPRGTWTYEQYF. The CDR3 bases are TGCGCCAGCAGCCCCCGAGGCACATGGACCTACGAGCAGTACTTC.

This clonotype has at least ten counts. The genes are TRBV7-2 and TRBJ2-4; 9 bases map to TRBD2. The V gene's germline CDR1 is SGHTA and CDR2 FQGNSA. CDR3 length: 17 residues. J gave up 4 bases and V 4 bases, and 11 bases lay outside the gene matches. CDR3 in amino acids: CASSSRLAVYGKNIQYF. CDR3 nucleotides: TGTGCCAGCAGCTCACGACTAGCGGTCTATGGAAAAAACATTCAGTACTTC.

This clonotype was detected ten times or more. The chain uses TRBV29-1 and TRBJ1-2, with D possibly TRBD1 on 5 matching bases. This CDR3 region has 12 residues. Deletions cut 1 base from V and 4 bases from J, with 7 bases between. The V gene's germline CDR1 is SQVTM and CDR2 ANQGSEA. The CDR3 here is CSVEGGAYGYTF. CDR3 sequence (DNA): TGCAGCGTTGAAGGCGGGGCCTATGGCTACACCTTC.

Many counts were recorded for this clonotype. This rearrangement joins TRBV7-8 to TRBJ1-1; D ambiguous. Trimming left V 1 base short and J 9 bases short, with 9 bases between. Germline CDR1 and CDR2: SGHVS and FQNEAQ. The CDR3 totals 12 residues. CDR3 region: CASSLDQPKAFF. CDR3 sequence (DNA): TGTGCCAGCAGCTTAGATCAGCCCAAAGCTTTCTTT.

This clonotype was observed many times. The genes are TRBV3-1 and TRBJ2-7; D gene ambiguous. Trimming took 2 bases from V and 4 from J, leaving 9 bases between them. Per germline, CDR1 LGHDT and CDR2 YNNKEL (reference sequence). CDR3 length: 13 amino acids. The CDR3 region has the DNA TGTGCCAGCAGCCAAAGGGATTCTTACGAGCAGTACTTC. This codes for CASSQRDSYEQYF.

V and J are TRBV5-1 and TRBJ2-2, with 8 bases fitting TRBD2. The ends lost 4 bases at V and 11 bases at J; junction bases unmatched: 13. CDR1 is SGHRS and CDR2 is YFSETQ in the germline V gene. The CDR3 length is 15 residues. CDR3 sequence: CASSPRTAGGGELFF. CDR3 nucleotides: TGCGCCAGCAGCCCGCGGACTGCCGGGGGGGGAGAGCTGTTTTTT.

With regard to this clonotype: A clone one base away is much larger, so this may be a read error. The rearrangement uses TRBV12-3 or TRBV12-4 and TRBJ2-7; tentative D call: TRBD1 (6 bases). The CDR3 totals 13 residues. Trimming removed 4 bases from V and 3 bases from J, with 10 bases in between. The CDR3 here is CASSSGTNYEQYV. CDR3 nucleotide sequence: TGTGCCAGCAGTTCTGGGACAAACTACGAGCAGTACGTC.

This clonotype was seen at least ten times. The chain recombines TRBV7-8 with TRBJ2-7, with D maybe TRBD1 (5 bases). V was shortened by 2 bases and J by 1 base, with 12 bases between the two germline ends. Germline CDR1 reads SGHVS; CDR2 reads FQNEAQ. CDR3 size: 15 residues. The CDR3 nucleotides read TGTGCCAGCAGCTTATATGAGGCAGGGTCCTACGAGCAGTACTTC. Protein product: CASSLYEAGSYEQYF.

This clonotype was recorded many times. This chain links TRBV2 with TRBJ2-7; 8 bases line up with TRBD1. Trimming at V came to 3 bases and at J to 2 bases, leaving 6 bases not matched to a gene. Germline V gene data show CDR1 as SNHLY and CDR2 as FYNNEI. The CDR3 is 15 amino acids. The CDR3 DNA sequence: TGTGCCAGCAGTGATCAAGGACAGGGTCCCTACGAGCAGTACTTC. Its protein is CASSDQGQGPYEQYF.

There are many counts of this clonotype. This chain uses TRBV27 with TRBJ2-7; perhaps TRBD2 as D (5 bases). Trimming cost V 6 bases and J 4 bases, with 13 bases left between them. The CDR3 has 13 residues. From germline, CDR1 is MNHEY and CDR2 SMNVEV (reference sequence). The CDR3 bases are TGTGCCAGCAGACGAGGAGGAGCTTACGAGCAGTACTTC. Its protein is CASRRGGAYEQYF.

V usage is TRBV6-2 or TRBV6-3 and J usage is TRBJ2-6; a possible D gene is TRBD2 (6 bases). V was pared by 5 bases and J by 2 bases, with 13 bases between. CDR3 length: 16 residues. From germline, CDR1 is MNHEY and CDR2 SVGEGT. The CDR3 loop reads CASSAAGSPGANVLTF. CDR3 DNA: TGTGCCAGCAGTGCCGCGGGGTCCCCTGGGGCCAACGTCCTGACTTTC.

This clonotype was observed at least ten times. V usage is TRBV12-3 or TRBV12-4 and J usage is TRBJ1-2; a possible D gene is TRBD1 (5 bases). The CDR3 is made up of 15 amino acids. Trimming took off 4 bases at V and 2 bases at J, with 14 bases between the two ends. CDR3 residues: CASSSHRPRNYGYTF. DNA of the CDR3: TGTGCCAGCAGTTCCCACAGGCCGAGAAACTATGGCTACACCTTC.

This chain joins TRBV4-1 and TRBJ1-2, with 10 positions matching TRBD1. Looked up from germline, CDR1 is MGHRA and CDR2 is YSYEKL. The length of the CDR3 is 18 residues. The V and J ends lost 2 bases and 5 bases, in that order; junction bases with no gene match: 14. The CDR3 is CASSQRGQGNGMGYGYTF. The CDR3 region has the DNA TGCGCCAGCAGCCAACGGGGACAGGGGAATGGTATGGGGTATGGCTACACCTTC.

For this clonotype: One junction end does not reproduce the germline sequence, and a read error may be involved. The V call is TRBV6-1, the J call TRBJ2-5; TRBD2 agrees at 12 bases. The CDR3 is 15 amino acids. Per germline, CDR1 MNHNS and CDR2 SASEGT. The CDR3 DNA reads TGTGACAGCAGAGGGGGACTAGCGGGCTCGGGGACCCAGTACTTC. This translates into CDSRGGLAGSGTQYF.

This clonotype was seen many times. CDR3 sequence reads: CASTADRDAYEQYF. The DNA for the CDR3 is TGTGCCAGCACTGCGGACAGGGACGCGTACGAGCAGTACTTC. The chain couples TRBV12-3 or TRBV12-4 to TRBJ2-7; 8 nucleotides align to TRBD1. The CDR3 is 14 residues long. V trimming: 7 bases; J trimming: 4 bases; junction bases outside the gene matches: 9.

Ten or more counts support this clonotype. The V call is TRBV12-5, the J call TRBJ2-7, with D unresolved. Trimming pared 6 bases from V and 4 bases from J, leaving 10 bases between. This CDR3 is 12 amino acids long. Germline values: CDR1 LGHNT, CDR2 FRNRAP. In nucleotides, the CDR3 is TGTGCTAGTGGCCTCGACAATTACGAGCAGTACTTC. Its translation is CASGLDNYEQYF.

The chain joins TRBV19 to TRBJ1-5; D possibly corresponds to TRBD1 (5 bases). The length of the CDR3 is 19 residues. Trimming shortened V by 7 bases and J by 2 bases, and 27 bases separated the two germline ends. Germline CDR1 is LNHDA and CDR2 is SQIVND (reference sequence). The CDR3 sequence is CASTLREGWGLARNQPQHF. CDR3 sequence (DNA): TGTGCCAGTACCCTTAGGGAGGGTTGGGGGTTGGCCCGCAATCAGCCCCAGCATTTT. Supplemented by reference TRBV19 and TRBJ1-5, the full variable domain reads DGGITQSPKYLFRKEGQNVTLSCEQNLNHDAMYWYRQDPGQGLRLIYYSQIVNDFQKGDIAEGYSVSREKKESFPLTVTSAQKNPTAFYLCASTLREGWGLARNQPQHFGDGTRLSIL.

This clonotype was recorded at least ten times. The chain links TRBV7-8 to TRBJ2-5; TRBD2 agrees at 10 bases. V lost 5 bases to trimming and J lost 2 bases; unmatched junction nucleotides: 11. There are 17 residues in the CDR3. CDR1 is SGHVS, CDR2 FQNEAQ, per germline. CDR3 DNA: TGTGCCAGCAGCCTCTTCGAGCGGGGGGGATTGCAAGAGACCCAGTACTTC. Amino acid sequence: CASSLFERGGLQETQYF.